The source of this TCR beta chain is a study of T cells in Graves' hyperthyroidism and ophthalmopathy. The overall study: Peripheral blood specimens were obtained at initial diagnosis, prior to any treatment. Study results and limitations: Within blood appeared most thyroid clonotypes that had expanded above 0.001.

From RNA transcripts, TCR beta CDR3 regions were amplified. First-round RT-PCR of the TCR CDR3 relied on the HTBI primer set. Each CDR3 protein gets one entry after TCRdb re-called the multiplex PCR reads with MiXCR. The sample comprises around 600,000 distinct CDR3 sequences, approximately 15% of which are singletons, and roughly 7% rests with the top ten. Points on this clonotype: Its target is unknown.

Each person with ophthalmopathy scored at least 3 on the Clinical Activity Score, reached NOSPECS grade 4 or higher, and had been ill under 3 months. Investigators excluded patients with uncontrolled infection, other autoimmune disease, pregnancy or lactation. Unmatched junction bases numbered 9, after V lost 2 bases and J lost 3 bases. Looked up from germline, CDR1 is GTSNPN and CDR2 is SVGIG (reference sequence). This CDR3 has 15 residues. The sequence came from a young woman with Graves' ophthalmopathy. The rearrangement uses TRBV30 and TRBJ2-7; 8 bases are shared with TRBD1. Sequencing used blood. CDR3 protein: CAWSSRQGNDYEQYF. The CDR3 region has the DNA TGTGCCTGGAGTTCCCGACAGGGGAACGACTACGAGCAGTACTTC.